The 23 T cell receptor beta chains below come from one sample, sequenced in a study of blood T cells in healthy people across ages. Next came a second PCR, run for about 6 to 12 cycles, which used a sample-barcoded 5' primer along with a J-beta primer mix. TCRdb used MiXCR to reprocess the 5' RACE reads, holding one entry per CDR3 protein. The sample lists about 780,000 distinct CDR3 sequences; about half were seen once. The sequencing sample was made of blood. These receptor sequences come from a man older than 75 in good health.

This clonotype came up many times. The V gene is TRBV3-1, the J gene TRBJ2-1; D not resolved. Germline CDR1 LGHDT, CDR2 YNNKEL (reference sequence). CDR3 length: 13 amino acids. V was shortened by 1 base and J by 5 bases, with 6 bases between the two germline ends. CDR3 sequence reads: CASSQVPDNEQFF. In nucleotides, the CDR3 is TGTGCCAGCAGCCAAGTGCCGGACAATGAGCAGTTCTTC.

CDR3 in amino acids: CASGRSGSVAFF. DNA of the CDR3: TGTGCCAGCGGACGGTCGGGGTCGGTAGCTTTCTTT. The J gene is TRBJ1-1, the V gene TRBV11-2; D uncertain. From germline, CDR1 is SGHAT and CDR2 FQNNGV. V was trimmed by 8 bases and J by 10 bases, leaving 17 bases between them. The length of the CDR3 is 12 residues.

CDR3 region: CSARAAVEAPGGTGELFF. The DNA of the CDR3 is TGCAGTGCTAGAGCGGCAGTGGAGGCACCTGGTGGCACCGGGGAGCTGTTTTTT. The chain links TRBV20-1 to TRBJ2-2; tentatively, D is TRBD2 (5 bases). With 1 base removed from V and 4 bases from J, the gap between germline ends came to 22 bases. This CDR3 is built from 18 residues. The germline V gene encodes CDR1 DFQATT and CDR2 SNEGSKA (reference sequence).

This chain's CDR3 is CASSERDRDYEQYF. The CDR3 region has the DNA TGTGCCAGCAGTGAACGGGACAGGGATTACGAGCAGTACTTC. The chain links TRBV25-1 to TRBJ2-7; 9 nucleotides line up with TRBD1. This CDR3 is 14 amino acids long. The germline gives CDR1 MGHDK, CDR2 SYGVNS. V was clipped by 2 bases and J by 4 bases; unmatched bases: 3.

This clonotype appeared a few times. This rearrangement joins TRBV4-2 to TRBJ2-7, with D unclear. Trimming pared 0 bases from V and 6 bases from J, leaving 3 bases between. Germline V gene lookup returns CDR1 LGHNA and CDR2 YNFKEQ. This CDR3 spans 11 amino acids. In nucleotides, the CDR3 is TGTGCCAGCAGCCAAGAAAGCGAGCAGTACTTC. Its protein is CASSQESEQYF.

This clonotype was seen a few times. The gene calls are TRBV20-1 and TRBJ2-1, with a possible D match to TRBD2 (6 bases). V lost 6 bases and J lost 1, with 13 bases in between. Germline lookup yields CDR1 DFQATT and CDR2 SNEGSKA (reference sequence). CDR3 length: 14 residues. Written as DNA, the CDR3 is TGCAGTGCAAGATTAGCGGAATCCTACAATGAGCAGTTCTTC. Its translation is CSARLAESYNEQFF.

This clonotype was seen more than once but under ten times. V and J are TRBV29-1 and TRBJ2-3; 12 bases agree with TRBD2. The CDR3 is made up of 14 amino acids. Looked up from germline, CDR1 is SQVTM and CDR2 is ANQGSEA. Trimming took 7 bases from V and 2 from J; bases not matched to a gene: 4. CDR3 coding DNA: TGCAGCGCTAGCGGGAGGGATTTCACAGATACGCAGTATTTT. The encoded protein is CSASGRDFTDTQYF.

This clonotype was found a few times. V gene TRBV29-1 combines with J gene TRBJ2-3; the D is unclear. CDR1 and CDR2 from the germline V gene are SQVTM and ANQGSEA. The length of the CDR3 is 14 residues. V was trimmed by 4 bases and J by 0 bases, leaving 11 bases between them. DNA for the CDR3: TGCAGCGTTGGTCTCGGAACTAGCACAGATACGCAGTATTTT. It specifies CSVGLGTSTDTQYF.

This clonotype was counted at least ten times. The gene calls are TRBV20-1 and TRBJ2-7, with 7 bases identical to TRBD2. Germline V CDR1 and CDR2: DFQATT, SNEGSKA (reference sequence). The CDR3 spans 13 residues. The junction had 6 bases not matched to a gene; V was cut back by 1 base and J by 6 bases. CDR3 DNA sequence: TGCAGTGCTAGAGGGGCGGGAGCCTCCGAGCAGTACTTC. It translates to CSARGAGASEQYF.

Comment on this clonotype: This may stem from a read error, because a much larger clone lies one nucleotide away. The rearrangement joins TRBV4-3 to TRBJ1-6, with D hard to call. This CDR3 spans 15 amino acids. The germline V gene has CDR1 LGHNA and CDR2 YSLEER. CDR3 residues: CASSIKAGGNSPPHF. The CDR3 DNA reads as TGCGCCAGCAGCATCAAGGCGGGAGGGAATTCACCCCCCCACTTT.

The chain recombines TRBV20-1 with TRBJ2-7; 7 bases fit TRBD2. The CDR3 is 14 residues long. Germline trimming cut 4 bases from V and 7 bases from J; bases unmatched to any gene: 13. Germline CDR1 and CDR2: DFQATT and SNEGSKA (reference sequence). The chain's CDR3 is CSAKGGSSYNEQYF. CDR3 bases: TGCAGTGCTAAAGGCGGGAGCTCCTACAATGAGCAGTACTTC.

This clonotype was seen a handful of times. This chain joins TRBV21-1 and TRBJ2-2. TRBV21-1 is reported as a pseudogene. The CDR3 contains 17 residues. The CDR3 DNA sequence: TGTGCCAGCAGCTATCAGGAAGTACGGGGATGCTCCGGGGAGCTGTTTTTT. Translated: CASSYQEVRGCSGELFF.

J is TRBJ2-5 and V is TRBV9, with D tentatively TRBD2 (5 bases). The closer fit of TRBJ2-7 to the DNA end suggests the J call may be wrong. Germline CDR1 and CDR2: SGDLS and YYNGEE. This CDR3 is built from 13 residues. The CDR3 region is CASSVKTSGEQYF. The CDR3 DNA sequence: TGTGCCAGCAGCGTCAAGACGAGCGGCGAGCAGTACTTC.

CDR3 sequence (DNA): TGTGCCAGCAGTTACCAGTGGAATGAGCAGTTCTTC. This gives the protein CASSYQWNEQFF. The gene calls are TRBV6-2 or TRBV6-3 and TRBJ2-1; D gene unclear. Germline-derived CDR1 and CDR2 are MNHEY and SVGEGT. This CDR3 spans 12 amino acids. V was pared by 2 bases and J by 7 bases, with 6 bases between.

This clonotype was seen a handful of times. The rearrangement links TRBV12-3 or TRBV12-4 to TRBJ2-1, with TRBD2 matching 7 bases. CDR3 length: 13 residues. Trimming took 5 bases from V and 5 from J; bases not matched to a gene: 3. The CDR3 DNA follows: TGTGCCAGCAGTGTGACTAGCCACAATGAGCAGTTCTTC. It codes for CASSVTSHNEQFF.

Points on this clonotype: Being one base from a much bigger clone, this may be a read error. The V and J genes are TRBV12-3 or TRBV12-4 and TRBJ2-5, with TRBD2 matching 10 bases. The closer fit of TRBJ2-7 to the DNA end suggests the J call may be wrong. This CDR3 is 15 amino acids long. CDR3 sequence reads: CASSLSERGGYEQYF. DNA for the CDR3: TGTGCCAGCAGTTTAAGCGAGCGGGGGGGATACGAGCAGTACTTC.

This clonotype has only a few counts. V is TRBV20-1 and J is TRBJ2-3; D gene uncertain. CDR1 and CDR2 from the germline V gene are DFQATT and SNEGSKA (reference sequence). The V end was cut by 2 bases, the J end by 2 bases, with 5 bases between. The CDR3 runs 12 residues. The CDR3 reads CSARLHTDTQYF. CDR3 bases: TGCAGTGCTAGACTACACACAGATACGCAGTATTTT.

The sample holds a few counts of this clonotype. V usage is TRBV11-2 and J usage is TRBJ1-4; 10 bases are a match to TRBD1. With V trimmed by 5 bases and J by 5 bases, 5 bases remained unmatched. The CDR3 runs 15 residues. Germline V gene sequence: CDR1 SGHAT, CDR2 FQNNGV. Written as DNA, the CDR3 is TGTGCCAGCAGCAACCCGGGACAGGGGAATGAAAAACTGTTTTTT. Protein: CASSNPGQGNEKLFF.

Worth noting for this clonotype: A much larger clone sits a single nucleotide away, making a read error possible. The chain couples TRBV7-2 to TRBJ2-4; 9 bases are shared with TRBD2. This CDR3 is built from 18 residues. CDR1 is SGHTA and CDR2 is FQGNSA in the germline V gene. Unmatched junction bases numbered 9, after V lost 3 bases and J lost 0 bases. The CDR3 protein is CASSLAAGGRLAKNIQYF. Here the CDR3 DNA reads TGTGCCAGCAGCTTGGCAGCGGGAGGCCGTTTAGCCAAAAACATTCAGTACTTC.

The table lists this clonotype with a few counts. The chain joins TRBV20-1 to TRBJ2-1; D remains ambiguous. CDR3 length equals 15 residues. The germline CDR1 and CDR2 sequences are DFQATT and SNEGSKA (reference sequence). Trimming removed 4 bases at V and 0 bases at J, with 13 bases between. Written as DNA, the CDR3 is TGCAGTGCTATTTCAGTGCGGAGCTCCTACAATGAGCAGTTCTTC. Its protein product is CSAISVRSSYNEQFF.

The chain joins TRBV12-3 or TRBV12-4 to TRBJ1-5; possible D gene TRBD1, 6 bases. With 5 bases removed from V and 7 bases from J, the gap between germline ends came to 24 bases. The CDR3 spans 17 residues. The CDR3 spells CASSPSGGPRREQPQHF. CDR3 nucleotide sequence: TGTGCCAGCAGTCCTTCGGGGGGCCCCCGGCGGGAGCAGCCCCAGCATTTT.

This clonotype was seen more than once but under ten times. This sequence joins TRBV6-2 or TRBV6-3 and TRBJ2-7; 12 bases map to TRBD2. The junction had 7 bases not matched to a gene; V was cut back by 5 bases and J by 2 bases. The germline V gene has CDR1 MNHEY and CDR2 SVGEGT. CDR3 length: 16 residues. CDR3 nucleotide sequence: TGTGCCAGCAGTAACCCGGGACTAGCGGGTCCCTACGAGCAGTACTTC. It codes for CASSNPGLAGPYEQYF.

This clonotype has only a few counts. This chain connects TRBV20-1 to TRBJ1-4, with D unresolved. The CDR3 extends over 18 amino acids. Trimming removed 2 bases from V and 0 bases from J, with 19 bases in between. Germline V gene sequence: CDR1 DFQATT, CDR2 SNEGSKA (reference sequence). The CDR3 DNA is TGCAGTGCTAGAAGACTACTCGCACACCAGTCAACTAATGAAAAACTGTTTTTT. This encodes CSARRLLAHQSTNEKLFF.